These T cell receptor beta chains were read from a single sample in a study of shared clonotypes between healthy human individuals. TCRdb keeps only in-frame clones here, not all; method: immunoSEQ multiplex PCR. The table has around 510,000 clones, roughly 95% seen once. Source material: naive CD4+ T cells sorted from blood. Source of these receptors: a woman in her twenties or thirties in good health. Both conserved end residues are part of each CDR3. The D gene is left open where the match is weak. A row's size may be missing; if present it is once, few, many or a size class.

size: .
V: TRBV18
D: .
J: TRBJ1-1
DNA: TGTGCCAGCTCAACGGGGAGGAACACTGAAGCTTTCTTT
CDR3: CASSTGRNTEAFF

size: .
V: TRBV6-6
D: .
J: TRBJ2-3
DNA: TGTGCCAGCATCCGGGGACCTGGGGACGATACGCAGTATTTT
CDR3: CASIRGPGDDTQYF

size: .
V: TRBV19
D: TRBD2
J: TRBJ2-3
DNA: TGTGCCAGTAGTGGACTAGCGGGGATGGCAGATACGCAGTATTTT
CDR3: CASSGLAGMADTQYF

size: .
V: TRBV7-2
D: TRBD1
J: TRBJ2-7
DNA: TGTGCCAGCAGCGCGACAGGGTACGAGCAGTACTTC
CDR3: CASSATGYEQYF

size: .
V: TRBV14
D: TRBD2
J: TRBJ2-3
DNA: TGTGCCAGCAGCCAAGGGGGCCTAGCGGGCCCAGATACGCAGTATTTT
CDR3: CASSQGGLAGPDTQYF

size: .
V: TRBV19
D: TRBD2
J: TRBJ2-7
DNA: TGTGCCAGTCGACGGACTAGCGGGTCTCACTACGAGCAGTACTTC
CDR3: CASRRTSGSHYEQYF

size: .
V: TRBV5-1
D: TRBD1
J: TRBJ2-7
DNA: TGCGCCAGCAGCTGGGGGACAGGGGCCTCCTACGAGCAGTACTTC
CDR3: CASSWGTGASYEQYF

size: .
V: TRBV4-1
D: .
J: TRBJ2-3
DNA: TGCGCCAGCAGCCAAATCCTTTCCACAGATACGCAGTATTTT
CDR3: CASSQILSTDTQYF

size: once
V: TRBV6-6
D: .
J: TRBJ2-2
DNA: TGTGCCAACGATAGTAGCACCGGGGAGCTGTTTTTT
CDR3: CANDSSTGELFF

size: .
V: TRBV5-1
D: TRBD2
J: TRBJ2-7
DNA: TGCGCCAGCAGGGCCCTAGCGGGTTACGAGCAGTACTTC
CDR3: CASRALAGYEQYF

size: .
V: TRBV5-1
D: TRBD1
J: TRBJ2-3
DNA: TGCGCCAGCAGCCGAATTACATCCGACAGGGGAGGCTCAGATACGCAGTATTTT
CDR3: CASSRITSDRGGSDTQYF

size: .
V: TRBV6-1
D: .
J: TRBJ2-5
DNA: TGTGCCAGCAGAATAACGGGTTTTGAGGAGACCCAGTACTTC
CDR3: CASRITGFEETQYF

size: .
V: TRBV5-1
D: .
J: TRBJ2-2
DNA: TGCGCCAGCAGCTTGGTTGCGGGATTGATGACCGGGGAGCTGTTTTTT
CDR3: CASSLVAGLMTGELFF

size: .
V: TRBV28
D: .
J: TRBJ2-7
DNA: TGTGCCAGCAGTTTACAGGTGCGCGAGCAGTACTTC
CDR3: CASSLQVREQYF

size: .
V: TRBV11-2
D: .
J: TRBJ2-5
DNA: TGTGCCAGCAGCTTAGTCCTCCTGGGACGGGAGACCCAGTACTTC
CDR3: CASSLVLLGRETQYF

size: .
V: TRBV18
D: TRBD1
J: TRBJ1-2
DNA: TGTGCCAGCTCACATAAGGACAGGGGCCGTATCTCCGATGGCTACACCTTC
CDR3: CASSHKDRGRISDGYTF

size: .
V: TRBV28
D: .
J: TRBJ1-5
DNA: TGTGCCAGCAGACTCAGGAATAGCAATCAGCCCCAGCATTTT
CDR3: CASRLRNSNQPQHF

size: .
V: TRBV7-6
D: .
J: TRBJ2-2
DNA: TGTGCCAGCAGCTTAGAGGCCGGGGAGCTGTTTTTT
CDR3: CASSLEAGELFF

size: .
V: TRBV6-5
D: .
J: TRBJ1-1
DNA: TGTGCCAGCAGGAGACAGAAAAACACTGAAGCTTTCTTT
CDR3: CASRRQKNTEAFF

size: .
V: TRBV6-5
D: .
J: TRBJ2-7
DNA: TGTGCCAGCAGTACTCTACAGGGTACCCTTTACGAGCAGTACTTC
CDR3: CASSTLQGTLYEQYF

size: few
V: TRBV20-1
D: .
J: TRBJ2-7
DNA: TGCAGTGCCTCCCGGTACGAGCAGTACTTC
CDR3: CSASRYEQYF

size: .
V: TRBV28
D: TRBD1
J: TRBJ2-7
DNA: TGTGCCAGCAGCCCGGGACAGTCCTACGAGCAGTACTTC
CDR3: CASSPGQSYEQYF

size: .
V: TRBV29-1
D: TRBD1
J: TRBJ2-7
DNA: TGCAGCGTAAGGACCCGGGACAGGGCCTACGAGCAGTACTTC
CDR3: CSVRTRDRAYEQYF

size: once
V: TRBV7-9
D: .
J: TRBJ2-4
DNA: TGTGCCAGCAGCCCCGGACTACCGAATAGTGGCAAAAACATTCAGTACTTC
CDR3: CASSPGLPNSGKNIQYF